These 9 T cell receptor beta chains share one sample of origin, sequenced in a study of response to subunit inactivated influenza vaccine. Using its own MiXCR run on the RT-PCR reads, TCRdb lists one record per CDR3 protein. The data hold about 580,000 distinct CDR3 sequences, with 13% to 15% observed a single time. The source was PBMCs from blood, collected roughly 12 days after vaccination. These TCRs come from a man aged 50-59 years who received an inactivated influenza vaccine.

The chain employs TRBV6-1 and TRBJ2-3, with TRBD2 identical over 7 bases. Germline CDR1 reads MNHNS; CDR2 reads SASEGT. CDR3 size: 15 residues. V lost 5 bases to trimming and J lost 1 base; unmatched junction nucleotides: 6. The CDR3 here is CASSTPRGGTDTQYF. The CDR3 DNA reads TGTGCCAGCAGTACCCCCCGGGGGGGCACAGATACGCAGTATTTT.

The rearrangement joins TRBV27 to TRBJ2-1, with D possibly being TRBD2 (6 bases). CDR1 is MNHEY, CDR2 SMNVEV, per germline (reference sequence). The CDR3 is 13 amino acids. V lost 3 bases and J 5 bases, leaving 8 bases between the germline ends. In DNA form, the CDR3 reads TGTGCCAGCAGTTTTGGGACTCACAATGAGCAGTTCTTC. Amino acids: CASSFGTHNEQFF.

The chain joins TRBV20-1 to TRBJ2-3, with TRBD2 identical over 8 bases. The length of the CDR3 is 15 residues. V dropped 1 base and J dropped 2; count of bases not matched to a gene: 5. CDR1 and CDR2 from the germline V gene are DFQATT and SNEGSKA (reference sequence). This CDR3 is CSARVTGGATDTQYF. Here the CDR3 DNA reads TGCAGTGCTAGAGTTACCGGGGGGGCCACAGATACGCAGTATTTT.

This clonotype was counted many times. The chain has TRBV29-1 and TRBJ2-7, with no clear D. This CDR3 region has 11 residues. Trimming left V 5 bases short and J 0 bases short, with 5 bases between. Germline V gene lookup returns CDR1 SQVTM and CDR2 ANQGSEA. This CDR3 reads CSVLDSYEQYF. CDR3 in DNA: TGCAGCGTTCTTGACTCCTACGAGCAGTACTTC.

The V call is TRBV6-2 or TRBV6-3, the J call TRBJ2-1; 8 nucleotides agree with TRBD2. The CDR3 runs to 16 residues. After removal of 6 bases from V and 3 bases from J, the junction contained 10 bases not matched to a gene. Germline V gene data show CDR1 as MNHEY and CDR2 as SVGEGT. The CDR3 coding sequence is TGTGCCAGCAGACAAAGCGGGAGCGAAAACTACAATGAGCAGTTCTTC. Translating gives CASRQSGSENYNEQFF.

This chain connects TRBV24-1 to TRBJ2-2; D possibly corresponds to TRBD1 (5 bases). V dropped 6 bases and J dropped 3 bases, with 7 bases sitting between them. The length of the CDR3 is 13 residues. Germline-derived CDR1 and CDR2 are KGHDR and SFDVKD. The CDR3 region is CATSIRDTGELFF. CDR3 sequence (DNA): TGTGCCACCAGTATCAGGGACACCGGGGAGCTGTTTTTT.

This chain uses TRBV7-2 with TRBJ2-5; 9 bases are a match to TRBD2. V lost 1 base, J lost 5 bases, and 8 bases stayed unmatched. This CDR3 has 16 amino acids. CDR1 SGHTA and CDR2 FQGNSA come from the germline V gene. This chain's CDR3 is CASSLGWREGRETQYF. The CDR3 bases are TGTGCCAGCAGCTTAGGTTGGCGGGAGGGCCGGGAGACCCAGTACTTC.

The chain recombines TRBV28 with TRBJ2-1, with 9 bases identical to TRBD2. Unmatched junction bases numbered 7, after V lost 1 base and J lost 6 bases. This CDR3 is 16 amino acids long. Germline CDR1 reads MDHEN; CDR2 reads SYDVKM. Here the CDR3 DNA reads TGTGCCAGCAGTTTATTAGGCGGGAGGGCCGGCAATGAGCAGTTCTTC. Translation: CASSLLGGRAGNEQFF.

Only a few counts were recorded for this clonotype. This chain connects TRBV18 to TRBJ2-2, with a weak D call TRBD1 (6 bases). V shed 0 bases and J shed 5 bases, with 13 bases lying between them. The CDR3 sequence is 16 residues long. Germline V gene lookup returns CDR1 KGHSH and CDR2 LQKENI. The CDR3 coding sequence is TGTGCCAGCTCACCACCGAACAGGGCAAGGACCGGGGAGCTGTTTTTT. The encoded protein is CASSPPNRARTGELFF.